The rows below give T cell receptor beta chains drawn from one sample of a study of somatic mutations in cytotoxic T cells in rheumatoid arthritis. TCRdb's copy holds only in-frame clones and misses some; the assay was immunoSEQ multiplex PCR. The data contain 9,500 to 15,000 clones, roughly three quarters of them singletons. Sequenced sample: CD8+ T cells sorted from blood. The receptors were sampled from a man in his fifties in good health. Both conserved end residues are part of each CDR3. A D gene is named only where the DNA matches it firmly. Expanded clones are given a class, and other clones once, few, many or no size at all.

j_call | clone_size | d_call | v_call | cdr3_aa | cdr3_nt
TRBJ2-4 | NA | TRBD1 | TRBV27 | CASSLDRVGNIQYF | TGTGCCAGCAGTCTCGACAGGGTTGGCAACATTCAGTACTTC
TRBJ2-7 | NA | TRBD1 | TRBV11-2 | CASSLDGRTGGFYEQYF | TGTGCCAGCAGCTTAGATGGTCGGACAGGCGGGTTCTACGAGCAGTACTTC
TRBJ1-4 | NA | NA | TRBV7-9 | CASSARWRDEKLFF | TGTGCCAGCAGCGCTCGATGGCGAGATGAAAAACTGTTTTTT
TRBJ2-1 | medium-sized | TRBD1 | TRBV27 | CASNPTGEVNEQFF | TGTGCCAGCAACCCGACAGGGGAGGTCAATGAGCAGTTCTTC
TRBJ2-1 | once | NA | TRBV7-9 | CASSPRYNEQFF | TGTGCCAGCAGCCCTCGCTACAATGAGCAGTTCTTC
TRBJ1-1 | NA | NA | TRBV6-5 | CASSYSYPRANTEAFF | TGTGCCAGCAGTTACTCGTATCCCCGGGCGAACACTGAAGCTTTCTTT
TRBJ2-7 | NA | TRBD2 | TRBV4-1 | CASSLAGASGITYEQYF | TGCGCCAGCAGCCTCGCTGGGGCTAGCGGGATAACCTACGAGCAGTACTTC
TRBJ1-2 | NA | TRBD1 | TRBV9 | CASRAGQGAPKYGYTF | TGTGCCAGCAGGGCGGGACAGGGGGCCCCGAAGTATGGCTACACCTTC
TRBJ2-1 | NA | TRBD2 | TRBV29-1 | CSVFKAGNSDEQFF | TGCAGCGTGTTCAAAGCGGGAAACTCGGATGAGCAGTTCTTC
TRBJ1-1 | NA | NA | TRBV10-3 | CAISGTANTEAFF | TGTGCCATCAGTGGTACTGCGAACACTGAAGCTTTCTTT